Listed below are T cell receptor beta chains from one sample, sequenced in a study of regulatory T cells in long-lasting Graves disease. Via MiXCR, TCRdb re-called the multiplex PCR reads, giving one row per CDR3 protein. In the table there are 650,000 to 700,000 distinct CDR3 sequences, roughly 30% of which are singletons. The specimen was peripheral blood mononuclear cells (PBMCs), collected when the disease was refractory, from a patient treated with antithyroid drugs. These receptors were collected from a female donor with Graves disease. The CDR3 runs from the conserved cysteine through the conserved F or W.

TRBJ1-1 TRBV4-2 CASSQKPGEAFF
TRBJ1-1 TRBV6-1 CASRLDGMNIEAFF
TRBJ2-7 TRBV19 CASSQVGPDEQYF
TRBJ1-2 TRBV28 CASSLIRFYGYTF
TRBJ1-6 TRBV4-1 CASSQDRITDYNSPLHF
TRBJ1-2 TRBV20-1 CSARDGRGYDGYTF
TRBJ1-4 TRBV28 CASSRGSTNEKLFF
TRBJ1-6 TRBV12-3/TRBV12-4 CASSLGGLSPLHF
TRBJ1-1 TRBV27 CAIGKRQGNTEAFF
TRBJ1-4 TRBV5-1 CASSSGGTGKEKLFF
TRBJ1-1 TRBV29-1 CSVDMEKGALNRNTEAFF
TRBJ2-2 TRBV5-5 CASSHTPTGVNTGELFF
TRBJ1-2 TRBV27 CASSPSGRSGGYTF
TRBJ1-1 TRBV28 CASRPTGGMNTEAFF
TRBJ1-1 TRBV14 CASSQPQKTGLNTEAFF
TRBJ1-2 TRBV20-1 CSAVEDSTNYGYTF
TRBJ1-2 TRBV6-1 CASSDLGTANGYTF
TRBJ1-1 TRBV7-9 CASSQKSRDTEAFF
TRBJ1-2 TRBV7-9 CASSGGQLYGYTF
TRBJ2-1 TRBV20-1 CSLQGADYNEQFF
TRBJ1-1 TRBV10-3 CASNSLDGTEAFF
TRBJ2-7 TRBV12-5 CASGLVAQIRDRVEQYF
TRBJ2-5 TRBV12-3/TRBV12-4 CASNRLAGGETQYF
TRBJ2-3 TRBV11-2 CASSFSGRALDTQYF
TRBJ1-1 TRBV30 CAWSRQGPQGAFF
TRBJ1-5 TRBV19 CASSIGGGGSNQPQHF
TRBJ1-2 TRBV6-2/TRBV6-3 CASSYSGGNNYGYTF
TRBJ1-4 TRBV7-9 CASSPRYDEKLFF
TRBJ1-2 TRBV14 CASSQEVRVGYTF
TRBJ1-1 TRBV27 CASSPTGYYTEAFF
TRBJ2-7 TRBV5-1 CASSLGQQGREQYF
TRBJ1-1 TRBV14 CASSQNLLGGTEAFF
TRBJ1-6 TRBV6-1 CASSESGDNNSPLHF
TRBJ1-1 TRBV28 CASSDRTGGNTEAFF
TRBJ1-2 TRBV20-1 CSARADRSNYGYTF
TRBJ1-1 TRBV28 CAHGQAPSIAEAFF